The present T cell receptor (beta chain) was sequenced within a study of blood T cell repertoires in COVID-19. Turning to the study itself: Donors in the United States, Italy and Spain gave samples during acute or convalescent COVID-19.

Under the authors' procedure: Reference gene primer amplification in the assay estimated nucleated cell counts. The table came from immunoSEQ multiplex PCR; TCRdb's copy has only in-frame clones and leaves some out. V, J and clone size were drawn from that table, and D and trimming were deduced from the DNA. Of 100,000 to 150,000 clones listed, about four fifths are singletons. V was pared by 5 bases and J by 0 bases, with 10 bases between. CDR1 is SGHRS, CDR2 YFSETQ, per germline. The CDR3 spans 14 residues. The chain has TRBV5-1 and TRBJ2-3; possible D gene TRBD2, 5 bases. Sequenced: peripheral blood. This clonotype was obtained from a man aged 55 to 70 with acute or convalescent COVID-19. The CDR3 DNA sequence: TGCGCCAGCAGTAAACAGCGGAGCACAGATACGCAGTATTTT. This translates into CASSKQRSTDTQYF.